This is a list of T cell receptor beta chains from one sample in a study of blood T cell repertoires in COVID-19. Using immunoSEQ multiplex PCR, the repertoire was profiled, and TCRdb retains in-frame clones only, with some absent. Of under 200,000 clones listed, less than 90% are singletons. The specimen was peripheral blood. Receptors originate from a man aged 60 to 69 with acute or convalescent COVID-19. Each CDR3 is given with its conserved first and last residue. The order of the fields is D gene, CDR3 length, J gene, V gene, clone size, CDR3 DNA, CDR3 protein. A D gene is named only where the DNA matches it firmly. Size tells how often a clone was seen (once, few, many) or the class of an expanded clone, and some rows leave it out.

>TRBD2|15|TRBJ2-1|TRBV29-1|NA
TGCAGCGCTGACCCCCGGCGGGGGGGCCTCAATGAGCAGTTCTTC
CSADPRRGGLNEQFF
>NA|17|TRBJ2-1|TRBV19|few
TGTGCCAGTAGTATTAGTAGGCCAAGTGGGGGCGAACATGAGCAGTTCTTC
CASSISRPSGGEHEQFF
>TRBD1|14|TRBJ2-3|TRBV19|once
TGTGCCAGTAGTCCGACAGGGGGCCTGCATACGCAGTATTTT
CASSPTGGLHTQYF
>NA|15|TRBJ1-5|TRBV30|NA
TGTGCCTGGAGTGGCGGTAGTTGGAGCAATCAGCCCCAGCATTTT
CAWSGGSWSNQPQHF
>TRBD2|16|TRBJ2-7|TRBV5-4|NA
TGTGCCAGCAGGGTTGGGCTAGCGGGAGAACGGGACGAGCAGTACTTC
CASRVGLAGERDEQYF
>TRBD2|14|TRBJ2-1|TRBV6-1|NA
TGTGCCAGCAGTGACGGGACTATCTCCGGTGAGCAGTTCTTC
CASSDGTISGEQFF
>NA|15|TRBJ2-1|TRBV24-1|few
TGTGCCACCAGTGATTTATCCGACATCTACAATGAGCAGTTCTTC
CATSDLSDIYNEQFF
>NA|15|TRBJ2-3|TRBV7-9|NA
TGTGCCAGCAGCCTCGACTACCTTAGCACAGATACGCAGTATTTT
CASSLDYLSTDTQYF
>NA|12|TRBJ2-7|TRBV6-5|NA
TGTGCCAGCAGCCGCACGGGTTACGAGCAGTACTTC
CASSRTGYEQYF
>NA|16|TRBJ2-2|TRBV15|NA
TGTGCCACCAGCAGAGATCGTAGCTGGAACACCGGGGAGCTGTTTTTT
CATSRDRSWNTGELFF
>NA|13|TRBJ1-2|TRBV27|NA
TGTGCCAGCAGTTTTGGGGGGGTAGGCGGCTACACCTTC
CASSFGGVGGYTF
>NA|14|TRBJ1-1|TRBV28|NA
TGTGCCAGCAGTTTAGGAGGGGAGATCACTGAAGCTTTCTTT
CASSLGGEITEAFF
>TRBD2|15|TRBJ2-5|TRBV6-5|NA
TGTGCCAGCGGACATAGCGGGAGAGGACAAGAGACCCAGTACTTC
CASGHSGRGQETQYF
>NA|16|TRBJ2-2|TRBV5-4|NA
TGTGCCAGCAGCTTAGGAGGGATACGGACCACCGGGGAGCTGTTTTTT
CASSLGGIRTTGELFF
>TRBD2|15|TRBJ2-1|TRBV7-3|NA
TGTGCCAGCAGCCAGAGCGGGGGGGACTACAATGAGCAGTTCTTC
CASSQSGGDYNEQFF
>TRBD1|15|TRBJ2-1|TRBV3-1/TRBV3-2|NA
TGTGCCAGCAGCCAAGATCTTGACAGGGCTAATGAGCAGTTCTTC
CASSQDLDRANEQFF
>NA|14|TRBJ2-3|TRBV5-1|NA
TGCGCCAGCAGCCCCCCCGGGGGCACAGATACGCAGTATTTT
CASSPPGGTDTQYF
>NA|16|TRBJ2-1|TRBV6-6|NA
TGTGCCAGCAGTTACACCACAGGGATCCAATACAATGAGCAGTTCTTC
CASSYTTGIQYNEQFF
>TRBD1|14|TRBJ1-2|TRBV6-6|NA
TGTGCCAGCAGACCTACACAGGGGGCACGGGGCTACACCTTC
CASRPTQGARGYTF
>TRBD2|16|TRBJ2-1|TRBV6-1|NA
TGTGCCAGCAGTGAGTCACTAGCGGGAGCGTACAATGAGCAGTTCTTC
CASSESLAGAYNEQFF
>TRBD1|13|TRBJ1-6|TRBV7-8|NA
TGTGCCAGCAGCCTCGGACAGGGGACACCCCTCCACTTT
CASSLGQGTPLHF
>TRBD1|13|TRBJ2-3|TRBV29-1|NA
TGCAGCGTCGTACCGACAGGGATAGATACGCAGTATTTT
CSVVPTGIDTQYF
>NA|16|TRBJ2-2|TRBV11-3|NA
TGTGCCAGCAGCCCTAGGGGTCTTCGGAGAACCGGGGAGCTGTTTTTT
CASSPRGLRRTGELFF